The source of this T cell receptor (beta chain) is a study of cytomegalovirus exposure and HLA in healthy donors. Method: immunoSEQ multiplex PCR; TCRdb's copy keeps in-frame clones and lacks some. The table has 150,000 to 200,000 clones, roughly 83% seen once. Trimming removed 3 bases from V and 2 bases from J, with 18 bases in between. Germline CDR1 reads SGHRS; CDR2 reads YFSETQ. The CDR3 covers 17 residues. This rearrangement joins TRBV5-1 to TRBJ1-5; tentatively, D is TRBD1 (5 bases). Sequencing input: PBMCs. This sequence was found in a woman younger than 35 in good health and CMV-seronegative. This CDR3 reads CASSSSRGGVGNQPQHF. In DNA form, the CDR3 reads TGCGCCAGCAGCTCCTCGCGGGGAGGGGTCGGCAATCAGCCCCAGCATTTT.